A selection of T cell receptor beta chains follows, all from one sample in a study of T-cell memory formation after mild COVID-19. TCRdb analysed the 5' RACE reads with MiXCR anew, one entry per CDR3 protein. The data hold roughly 400,000 distinct CDR3 sequences, with approximately 25% observed a single time. Source material: PBMCs or a T cell subset sorted from them (not recorded which). The receptors derive from an adult woman who had mild COVID-19 (a few samples of this study predate the infection). Cell type and time point are not known. Both conserved end residues are trimmed from each CDR3.

>TRBV12-3/TRBV12-4|TRBJ1-2
ASSMNHGSGYT
>TRBV19|TRBJ2-7
ASSINLAYEQY
>TRBV6-5|TRBJ1-2
ASSTLGYGYT
>TRBV20-1|TRBJ2-5
SAPGLAGRYEETQY
>TRBV27|TRBJ2-1
ASSLILGANEQF
>TRBV24-1|TRBJ1-1
ATRGGNTEAF
>TRBV2|TRBJ1-2
ASSPSPVYGYT
>TRBV9|TRBJ1-2
ASSTPGGGYGYT
>TRBV27|TRBJ2-7
ASSLGGATYEQY
>TRBV4-1|TRBJ2-5
ASSQDLSSGGTETQY
>TRBV4-3|TRBJ2-7
ASSQDRASGGPYEQY
>TRBV20-1|TRBJ1-5
SARDGPSADQPQH
>TRBV11-3|TRBJ1-1
ASSPPGGTGEAF
>TRBV6-6|TRBJ2-4
ASSYRGDPGAKNIQY
>TRBV15|TRBJ2-7
ATSRGRQGAFGEQY
>TRBV5-6|TRBJ2-3
ASSLAGYGSDTQY
>TRBV12-3/TRBV12-4|TRBJ2-7
ASSLQREGYEQY
>TRBV5-4|TRBJ2-7
ASSLGLASVDEQY
>TRBV15|TRBJ1-1
ATSITPLGTEAF
>TRBV7-3|TRBJ2-5
ASSPALAPGETQY
>TRBV4-1|TRBJ1-1
ASSQLGGGTEAF
>TRBV7-3|TRBJ2-5
ASSLSGADGTQY
>TRBV6-1|TRBJ2-1
ASSEAGGNYNEQF
>TRBV24-1|TRBJ2-1
ATSGSQVGEQF
>TRBV20-1|TRBJ1-2
SASPGDGYT
>TRBV6-6|TRBJ1-5
ASSYRDREVGQPQH
>TRBV4-1|TRBJ1-1
ASSRPGTGGLTEAF
>TRBV14|TRBJ2-7
ASSHWTSYREQY
>TRBV30|TRBJ2-7
AWDHYRVGRS
>TRBV7-7|TRBJ2-5
ASSLSGQGPQETQY
>TRBV29-1|TRBJ2-2
SARTSNSWGGELF
>TRBV9|TRBJ2-5
ASSVTPSQTETQY
>TRBV7-9|TRBJ1-5
ASSSELEQPQH
>TRBV5-1|TRBJ1-1
ASSLEQGGTEAF
>TRBV6-5|TRBJ2-7
ASSHSLEYEQY
>TRBV7-9|TRBJ2-7
ASSPGLEYEQY
>TRBV4-1|TRBJ1-2
ASSQYTDRDSNYGYT
>TRBV19|TRBJ1-2
ASGPSSSQFYGYT
>TRBV7-9|TRBJ2-1
ASFRSGGRRNEQF
>TRBV20-1|TRBJ2-1
SARALADYNEQL
>TRBV2|TRBJ2-2
ASSSRGGQGNTGELF
>TRBV20-1|TRBJ2-5
SARVGGETQY
>TRBV7-2|TRBJ2-2
ASSSQGGAGELF
>TRBV7-9|TRBJ2-3
ASSYGAGAGDTQY
>TRBV6-4|TRBJ1-6
ASSDSPGSNSPLH
>TRBV5-1|TRBJ1-2
ASSLPDSPIGYT
>TRBV4-1|TRBJ2-7
ASSQDLAPEEQY
>TRBV2|TRBJ2-7
ASRTGVLEQY
>TRBV6-6|TRBJ2-7
ASSYRQGTYEQY
>TRBV12-3/TRBV12-4|TRBJ1-2
ASIAGVGGYT
>TRBV7-6|TRBJ2-3
ASSRGPDTDTQY
>TRBV7-9|TRBJ2-5
ARTLPNGRKETQY
>TRBV5-1|TRBJ2-3
ASSLGPETTDTQY
>TRBV24-1|TRBJ2-7
ATSDRTPRGIYEQY
>TRBV20-1|TRBJ2-7
SARQTPSYEQY
>TRBV12-5|TRBJ2-7
ATSLEGGRYEQY
>TRBV27|TRBJ1-6
ASSLARASPLH
>TRBV7-2|TRBJ1-2
ASREGTGQRGYT
>TRBV27|TRBJ2-7
ASSLRGGLYEQY